This entry lists 18 T cell receptor beta chains sequenced from one sample in a study of technical replicates of blood from several donors. Sequencing was performed with immunoSEQ multiplex PCR; in TCRdb, only in-frame clones are kept and a portion is missing. The sample yields tens of thousands of clones, approximately 86% seen once. The sequenced sample consisted of PBMCs. The receptors stem from a human donor in good health. Some clones in this sample may be carry-over from other donors' samples.

The CDR3: CASSESRSSYNEQFF. As DNA, the CDR3 is TGTGCCAGCAGTGAGAGCCGAAGCTCCTACAATGAGCAGTTCTTC. This chain links TRBV2 with TRBJ2-1; D is unclear. The length of the CDR3 is 15 residues. V dropped 3 bases and J dropped 0 bases, with 9 bases sitting between them. CDR1 is SNHLY and CDR2 is FYNNEI in the germline V gene.

V usage is TRBV29-1 and J usage is TRBJ1-4; D is ambiguous. The CDR3 totals 14 residues. V was pared by 5 bases and J by 3 bases, with 13 bases between. Per the germline V gene, CDR1 is SQVTM and CDR2 is ANQGSEA. CDR3 sequence: CSVSIASANEKLFF. The CDR3 nucleotides read TGCAGCGTTTCAATCGCCTCGGCTAATGAAAAACTGTTTTTT. Combining the CDR3 with reference TRBV29-1 and TRBJ1-4 gives the whole variable domain SAVISQKPSRDICQRGTSLTIQCQVDSQVTMMFWYRQQPGQSLTLIATANQGSEATYESGFVIDKFPISRPNLTFSTLTVSNMSPEDSSIYLCSVSIASANEKLFFGSGTQLSVL.

The genes are TRBV27 and TRBJ2-7, with D perhaps matching TRBD1 (6 bases). CDR1 MNHEY and CDR2 SMNVEV come from the germline V gene (reference sequence). V gave up 6 bases and J gave up 4 bases, with 16 bases separating them. The CDR3 spans 14 residues. The CDR3 DNA is TGTGCCAGCAGCCCCCAGGGGCGGACATACGAGCAGTACTTC. This gives the protein CASSPQGRTYEQYF.

The chain is built from TRBV5-1 and TRBJ2-7; no firm D call. V shed 2 bases and J shed 0 bases, with 9 bases lying between them. There are 14 residues in the CDR3. CDR1 SGHRS and CDR2 YFSETQ come from the germline V gene. CDR3 coding DNA: TGCGCCAGCAGCTTAGGATACAGCTCCTACGAGCAGTACTTC. Protein sequence: CASSLGYSSYEQYF.

This clone was recorded a few times. V is TRBV29-1 and J is TRBJ1-1, with D hard to call. CDR1 is SQVTM and CDR2 is ANQGSEA in the germline V gene. V was pared by 3 bases and J by 2 bases, with 13 bases between. The CDR3 runs to 14 residues. As DNA, the CDR3 is TGCAGCGTTGAGAGGGAGGCCAGTAACACTGAAGCTTTCTTT. It translates to CSVEREASNTEAFF.

This sequence joins TRBV5-1 and TRBJ2-3; weak D call: TRBD2 (6 bases). In germline, CDR1 is SGHRS, CDR2 YFSETQ. CDR3 length: 13 residues. The ends were cut back, 6 bases at V and 9 bases at J, with 17 bases in the middle. The chain's CDR3 is CASTMIGGRTQYF. The CDR3 bases are TGCGCCAGCACTATGATCGGGGGTCGGACGCAGTATTTT.

The chain recombines TRBV7-9 with TRBJ1-5; weak D call: TRBD1 (6 bases). Germline V lookup: CDR1 SEHNR, CDR2 FQNEAQ (reference sequence). The V and J ends lost 4 bases and 11 bases respectively, with 9 bases between them. CDR3 length equals 11 residues. The CDR3: CASSYDRTQHF. The CDR3 nucleotides read TGTGCCAGCAGCTACGACAGGACCCAGCATTTT. The entire variable domain, with the rest obtained from reference TRBV7-9 and TRBJ1-5, is as follows: DTGVSQNPRHKITKRGQNVTFRCDPISEHNRLYWYRQTLGQGPEFLTYFQNEAQLEKSRLLSDRFSAERPKGSFSTLEIQRTEQGDSAMYLCASSYDRTQHFGDGTRLSIL.

The gene calls are TRBV7-8 and TRBJ2-3; 10 bases are a match to TRBD2. Germline-derived CDR1 and CDR2 are SGHVS and FQNEAQ. CDR3 length: 15 amino acids. V lost 2 bases to trimming and J lost 4 bases; unmatched junction nucleotides: 3. The CDR3 DNA reads TGTGCCAGCAGCTTACGAGCGGGAGGGCCAGATACGCAGTATTTT. Residues: CASSLRAGGPDTQYF.

This clone was observed once. V gene TRBV11-2 combines with J gene TRBJ2-3; D call uncertain. CDR3 length: 14 amino acids. CDR1 is SGHAT, CDR2 FQNNGV, per germline. V lost 4 bases and J lost 2, with 10 bases in between. CDR3 sequence (DNA): TGTGCCAGCAGCTCCATAAGCCTCACAGATACGCAGTATTTT. Its translation: CASSSISLTDTQYF.

V and J are TRBV6-6 and TRBJ1-2; TRBD1 matches at 7 bases. V lost 7 bases, J lost 3 bases, and 11 bases stayed unmatched. From germline, CDR1 is MNHNY and CDR2 SVGAGI (reference sequence). The CDR3 length is 15 residues. CDR3 DNA: TGTGCCAGCAACCGGGACAGCCCGCTTCACTATGGCTACACCTTC. As protein: CASNRDSPLHYGYTF.

This chain links TRBV6-6 with TRBJ2-1; the match to TRBD2 covers 8 bases. V shed 0 bases, J shed 5 bases, and the junction held 6 bases outside the gene matches. In germline, CDR1 is MNHNY, CDR2 SVGAGI (reference sequence). CDR3 length equals 16 residues. For the CDR3, the DNA is TGTGCCAGCAGTTACTCGTATAGGACTAGCAACAATGAGCAGTTCTTC. It yields the protein CASSYSYRTSNNEQFF.

This clone was seen just once. The V gene is TRBV18, the J gene TRBJ1-2; tentatively, D is TRBD1 (6 bases). This CDR3 has 15 residues. Germline lookup yields CDR1 KGHSH and CDR2 LQKENI. Trimming removed 6 bases from V and 2 bases from J, with 16 bases in between. The DNA for the CDR3 is TGTGCCAGCTCGGAAGCGGACAGACCAAACTATGGCTACACCTTC. Translated, it gives CASSEADRPNYGYTF.

A single count supports this clone. The rearrangement joins TRBV7-9 to TRBJ2-2; 12 bases fit TRBD2. The length of the CDR3 is 16 residues. After removal of 2 bases from V and 5 bases from J, the junction contained 3 bases not matched to a gene. Germline V gives CDR1 SEHNR, CDR2 FQNEAQ (reference sequence). CDR3 coding DNA: TGTGCCAGCAGCTTAAGGACTAGCGGGAAGACCGGGGAGCTGTTTTTT. The encoded protein is CASSLRTSGKTGELFF.

This clone appeared a few times. V gene TRBV25-1 combines with J gene TRBJ1-2; 12 nucleotides align to TRBD1. The CDR3 runs to 17 residues. Germline CDR1 MGHDK, CDR2 SYGVNS. Unmatched junction bases numbered 12, after V lost 3 bases and J lost 7 bases. CDR3: CASSDPVGDRGLFGYTF. DNA for the CDR3: TGTGCCAGCAGTGACCCGGTAGGGGACAGGGGGCTTTTTGGCTACACCTTC.

In DNA form, the CDR3 reads TGTGCCAGCAGTGGCCAGCGGGGGGGCTTCAATGAGCAGTTCTTC. It specifies CASSGQRGGFNEQFF. V is TRBV25-1 and J is TRBJ2-1, with 10 bases identical to TRBD2. From germline, CDR1 is MGHDK and CDR2 SYGVNS. Germline trimming cut 4 bases from V and 6 bases from J; bases unmatched to any gene: 6. This CDR3 contains 15 residues.

The rearrangement links TRBV7-9 to TRBJ2-7; 7 bases agree with TRBD1. Trimming cost V 2 bases and J 7 bases; bases outside gene matches: 8. Germline assignment: CDR1 SEHNR and CDR2 FQNEAQ (reference sequence). The CDR3 consists of 14 residues. CDR3 protein: CASSLIQGRGEQYF. CDR3 sequence (DNA): TGTGCCAGCAGCTTAATACAGGGGAGAGGGGAGCAGTACTTC.

The chain is built from TRBV4-3 and TRBJ2-5; 8 bases are shared with TRBD2. Germline trimming cut 4 bases from V and 5 bases from J; bases unmatched to any gene: 6. Germline CDR1 reads LGHNA; CDR2 reads YSLEER. CDR3 length: 14 amino acids. The CDR3 sequence: CASSLTGGEETQYF. The CDR3 region has the DNA TGCGCCAGCAGCCTCACCGGGGGGGAGGAGACCCAGTACTTC.

V usage is TRBV15 and J usage is TRBJ2-5; 14 bases agree with TRBD2. This CDR3 has 18 residues. CDR1 LNHNV and CDR2 YYDKDF come from the germline V gene (reference sequence). Trimming removed 4 bases from V and 5 bases from J; junction bases left unmatched: 12. CDR3 nucleotide sequence: TGTGCCACCAGCACCGGGACTAGCGGGGGCGGAGGATTTGAGACCCAGTACTTC. Protein: CATSTGTSGGGGFETQYF.